This T cell receptor beta chain was sequenced in a study of blood T cell repertoires in COVID-19. Overall study: The United States, Italy and Spain were the sources of the acute and convalescent COVID-19 samples.

Per the authors' pipeline: Counts of nucleated cells, estimated from reference gene primer amplification, were obtained. Sequencing used immunoSEQ multiplex PCR; TCRdb keeps in-frame clones, though not all of them. V, J and clone size are taken as reported in that table, and D and trimming were inferred from the DNA itself. The sample lists approximately 350,000 clones; more than 80% were seen once. Germline V gene data show CDR1 as KGHSH and CDR2 as LQKENI. Trimming removed 1 base from V and 4 bases from J, with 17 bases in between. This CDR3 is 17 amino acids long. Sequencing was performed on peripheral blood. The origin of this receptor is a woman younger than 45 with COVID-19, enrolled during active disease. This sequence joins TRBV18 and TRBJ1-3; perhaps TRBD1 as D (6 bases). The chain's CDR3 is CASSPRVWGRSGNTIYF. CDR3 coding DNA: TGTGCCAGCTCACCACGAGTTTGGGGGCGCTCCGGAAACACCATATATTTT.